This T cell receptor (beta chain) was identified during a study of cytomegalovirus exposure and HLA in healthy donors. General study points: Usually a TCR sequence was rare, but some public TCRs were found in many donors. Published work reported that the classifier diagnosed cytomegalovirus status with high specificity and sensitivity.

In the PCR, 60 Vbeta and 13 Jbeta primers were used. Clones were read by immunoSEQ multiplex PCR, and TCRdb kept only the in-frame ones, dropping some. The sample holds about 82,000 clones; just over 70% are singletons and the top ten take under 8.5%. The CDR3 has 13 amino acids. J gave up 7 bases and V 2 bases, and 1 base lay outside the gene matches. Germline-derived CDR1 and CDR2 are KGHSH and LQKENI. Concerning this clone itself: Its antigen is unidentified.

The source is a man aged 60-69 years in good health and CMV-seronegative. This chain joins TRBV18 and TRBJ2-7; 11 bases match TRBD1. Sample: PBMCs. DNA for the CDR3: TGTGCCAGCTCACCAGGGACAGGGGGAGAGCAGTACTTC. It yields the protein CASSPGTGGEQYF.